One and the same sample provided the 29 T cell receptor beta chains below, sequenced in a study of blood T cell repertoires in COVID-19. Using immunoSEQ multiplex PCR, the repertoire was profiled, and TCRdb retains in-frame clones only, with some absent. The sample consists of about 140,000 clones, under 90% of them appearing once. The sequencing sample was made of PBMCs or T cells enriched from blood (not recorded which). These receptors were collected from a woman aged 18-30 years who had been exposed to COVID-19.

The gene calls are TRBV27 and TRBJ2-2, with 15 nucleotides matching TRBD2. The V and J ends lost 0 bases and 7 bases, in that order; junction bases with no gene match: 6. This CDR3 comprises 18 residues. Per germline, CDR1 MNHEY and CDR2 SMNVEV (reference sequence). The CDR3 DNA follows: TGTGCCAGCAGTTTATCGATTCGGACTAGCGGGAGGGGCGGGGAGCTGTTTTTT. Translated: CASSLSIRTSGRGGELFF.

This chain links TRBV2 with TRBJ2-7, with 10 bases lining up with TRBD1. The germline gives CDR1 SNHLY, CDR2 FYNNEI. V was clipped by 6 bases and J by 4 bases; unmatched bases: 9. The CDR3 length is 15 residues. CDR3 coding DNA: TGTGCCAGCAGGGAGCCTCGGGACAGGGGTTACGAGCAGTACTTC. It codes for CASREPRDRGYEQYF.

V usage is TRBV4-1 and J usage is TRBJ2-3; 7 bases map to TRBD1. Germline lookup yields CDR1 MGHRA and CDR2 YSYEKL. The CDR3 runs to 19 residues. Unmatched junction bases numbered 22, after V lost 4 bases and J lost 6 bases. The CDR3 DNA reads TGCGCCAGCAGCCTTGTCCCTCGGGGCACAGGGGCAGGGGATGATACGCAGTATTTT. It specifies CASSLVPRGTGAGDDTQYF.

The CDR3 DNA reads as TGTGCCAGCAGTTCCGGGACCGCGGGAACCTTTAACTATGGCTACACCTTC. It is translated as CASSSGTAGTFNYGYTF. The rearrangement joins TRBV28 to TRBJ1-2; TRBD1 is a possible D gene (5 bases). CDR1 is MDHEN and CDR2 is SYDVKM in the germline V gene. The V end was cut by 4 bases, the J end by 1 base, with 19 bases between. The CDR3 consists of 17 residues.

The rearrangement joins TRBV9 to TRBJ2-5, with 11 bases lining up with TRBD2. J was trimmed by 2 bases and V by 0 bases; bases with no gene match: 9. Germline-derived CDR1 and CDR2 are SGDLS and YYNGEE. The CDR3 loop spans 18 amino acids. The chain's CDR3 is CASSVGASGRPEQETQYF. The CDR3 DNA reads TGTGCCAGCAGCGTAGGGGCTAGCGGGAGGCCTGAGCAAGAGACCCAGTACTTC.

CDR3 amino acids: CASSVRDKLNTEAFF. The CDR3 DNA reads TGTGCCAGCAGCGTTCGGGACAAACTGAACACTGAAGCTTTCTTT. V and J are TRBV9 and TRBJ1-1, with a weak D call TRBD1 (6 bases). The CDR3 runs to 15 residues. Trimming stripped 2 bases from V and 0 bases from J, with 11 bases between. CDR1 is SGDLS and CDR2 is YYNGEE in the germline V gene.

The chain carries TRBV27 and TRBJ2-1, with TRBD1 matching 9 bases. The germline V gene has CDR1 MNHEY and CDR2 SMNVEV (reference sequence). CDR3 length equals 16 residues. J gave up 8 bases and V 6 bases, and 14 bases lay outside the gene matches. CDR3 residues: CASRIYRGLLIYEQFF. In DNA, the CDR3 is TGTGCCAGCAGAATCTACAGGGGGCTTTTGATTTATGAGCAGTTCTTC.

The CDR3 protein is CASSGGETTNSPLHF. The CDR3 DNA reads TGTGCCAGCAGTGGGGGGGAGACCACGAATTCACCCCTCCACTTT. The rearrangement joins TRBV2 to TRBJ1-6; D possibly corresponds to TRBD1 (5 bases). This CDR3 has 15 amino acids. Between the trimmed V and J ends, which lost 4 bases and 7 bases, there was a span of 14 bases. In germline, CDR1 is SNHLY, CDR2 FYNNEI.

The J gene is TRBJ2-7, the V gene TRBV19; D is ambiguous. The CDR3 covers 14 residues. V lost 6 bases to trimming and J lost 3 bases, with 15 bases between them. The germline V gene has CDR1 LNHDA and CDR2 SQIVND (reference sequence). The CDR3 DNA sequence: TGTGCCAGTAGCGTCGCTACCCCCTACTACGAGCAGTACTTC. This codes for CASSVATPYYEQYF.

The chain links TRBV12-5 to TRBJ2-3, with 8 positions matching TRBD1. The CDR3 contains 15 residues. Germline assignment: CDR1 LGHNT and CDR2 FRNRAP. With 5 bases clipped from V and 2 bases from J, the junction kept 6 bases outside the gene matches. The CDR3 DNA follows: TGTGCTAGTGGTCAACACAGGGGGGACACAGATACGCAGTATTTT. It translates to CASGQHRGDTDTQYF.

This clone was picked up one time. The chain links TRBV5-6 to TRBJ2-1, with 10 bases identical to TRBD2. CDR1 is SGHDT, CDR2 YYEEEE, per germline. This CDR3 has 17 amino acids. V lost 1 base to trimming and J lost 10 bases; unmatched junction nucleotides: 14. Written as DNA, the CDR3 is TGTGCCAGCAGCTTGCGGCTAGCGGGAGCCACCGGTTTCGAGCAGTTCTTC. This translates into CASSLRLAGATGFEQFF.

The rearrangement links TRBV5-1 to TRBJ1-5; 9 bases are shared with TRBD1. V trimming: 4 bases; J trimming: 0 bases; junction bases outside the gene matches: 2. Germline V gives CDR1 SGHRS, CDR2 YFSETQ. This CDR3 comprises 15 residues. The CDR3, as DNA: TGCGCCAGCAGCCGGGACAGGGATAGCAATCAGCCCCAGCATTTT. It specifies CASSRDRDSNQPQHF. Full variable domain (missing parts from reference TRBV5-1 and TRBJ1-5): KAGVTQTPRYLIKTRGQQVTLSCSPISGHRSVSWYQQTPGQGLQFLFEYFSETQRNKGNFPGRFSGRQFSNSRSEMNVSTLELGDSALYLCASSRDRDSNQPQHFGDGTRLSIL.

In DNA, the CDR3 is TGTGCCAGCAGCTTGGCCGCCTCCATAGCCAAAAACATTCAGTACTTC. Its translation: CASSLAASIAKNIQYF. The rearrangement links TRBV7-2 to TRBJ2-4; D uncertain. CDR1 and CDR2 (germline): SGHTA, FQGNSA. Trimming pared 3 bases from V and 0 bases from J, leaving 12 bases between. The CDR3 consists of 16 residues.

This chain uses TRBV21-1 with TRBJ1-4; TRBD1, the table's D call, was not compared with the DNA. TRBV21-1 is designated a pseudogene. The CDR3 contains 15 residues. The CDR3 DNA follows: TGTGCCAGCAGCGGGGGACAGCCCATTCATGAAAAACTGTTTTTT. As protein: CASSGGQPIHEKLFF.

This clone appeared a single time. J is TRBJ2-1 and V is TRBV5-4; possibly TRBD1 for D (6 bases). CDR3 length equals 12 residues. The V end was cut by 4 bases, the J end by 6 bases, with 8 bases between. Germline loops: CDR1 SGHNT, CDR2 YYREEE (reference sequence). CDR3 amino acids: CASSVDSNEQFF. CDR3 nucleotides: TGTGCCAGCAGCGTGGACAGCAATGAGCAGTTCTTC.

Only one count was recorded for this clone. CDR3 loop: CASSLVLGLSNQPQHF. For the CDR3, the DNA is TGTGCCAGCAGCTTAGTCCTGGGACTCAGCAATCAGCCCCAGCATTTT. The chain combines TRBV7-9 with TRBJ1-5, with D tentatively TRBD1 (5 bases). The V gene's germline CDR1 is SEHNR and CDR2 FQNEAQ (reference sequence). The CDR3 sequence is 16 residues long. The V gene lost 1 base and the J gene lost 1 base, with 11 bases spanning the gap.

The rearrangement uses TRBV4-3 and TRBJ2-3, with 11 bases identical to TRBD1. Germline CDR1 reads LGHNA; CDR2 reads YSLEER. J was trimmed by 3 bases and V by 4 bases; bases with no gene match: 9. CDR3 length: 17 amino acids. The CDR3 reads CASSRRDRGAGTDTQYF. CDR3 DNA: TGCGCCAGCAGCCGTAGGGACAGGGGGGCAGGGACAGATACGCAGTATTTT.

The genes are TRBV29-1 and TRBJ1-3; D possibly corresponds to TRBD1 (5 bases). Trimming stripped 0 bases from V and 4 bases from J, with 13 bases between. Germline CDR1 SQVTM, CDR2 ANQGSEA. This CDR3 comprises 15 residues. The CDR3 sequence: CSVEDVGRAGNTIYF. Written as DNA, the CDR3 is TGCAGCGTTGAAGATGTCGGCAGGGCAGGAAACACCATATATTTT.

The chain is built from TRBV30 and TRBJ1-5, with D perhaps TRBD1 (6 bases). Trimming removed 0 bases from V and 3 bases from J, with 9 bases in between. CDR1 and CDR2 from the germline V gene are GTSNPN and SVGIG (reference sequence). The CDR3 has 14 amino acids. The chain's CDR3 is CAWSVWTVNQPQHF. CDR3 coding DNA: TGTGCCTGGAGTGTATGGACAGTCAATCAGCCCCAGCATTTT.

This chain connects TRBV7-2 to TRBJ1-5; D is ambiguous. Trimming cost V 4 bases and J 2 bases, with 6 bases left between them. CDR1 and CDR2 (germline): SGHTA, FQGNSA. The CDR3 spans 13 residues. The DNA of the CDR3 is TGTGCCAGCAGCTCTCAGGGCAATCAGCCCCAGCATTTT. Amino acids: CASSSQGNQPQHF.

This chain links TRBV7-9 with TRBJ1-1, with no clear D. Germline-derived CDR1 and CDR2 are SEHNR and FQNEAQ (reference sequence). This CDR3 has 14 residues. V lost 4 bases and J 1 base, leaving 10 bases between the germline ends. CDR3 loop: CASSSEQRNTEAFF. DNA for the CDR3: TGTGCCAGCAGCTCAGAACAGAGGAACACTGAAGCTTTCTTT. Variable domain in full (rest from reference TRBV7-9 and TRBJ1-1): DTGVSQNPRHKITKRGQNVTFRCDPISEHNRLYWYRQTLGQGPEFLTYFQNEAQLEKSRLLSDRFSAERPKGSFSTLEIQRTEQGDSAMYLCASSSEQRNTEAFFGQGTRLTVV.

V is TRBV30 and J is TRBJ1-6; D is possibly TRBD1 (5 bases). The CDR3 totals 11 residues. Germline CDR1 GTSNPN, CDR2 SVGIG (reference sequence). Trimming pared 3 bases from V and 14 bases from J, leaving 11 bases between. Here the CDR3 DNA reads TGTGCCTGGAGGACAGTCCAGACCCTCCACTTT. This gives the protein CAWRTVQTLHF.

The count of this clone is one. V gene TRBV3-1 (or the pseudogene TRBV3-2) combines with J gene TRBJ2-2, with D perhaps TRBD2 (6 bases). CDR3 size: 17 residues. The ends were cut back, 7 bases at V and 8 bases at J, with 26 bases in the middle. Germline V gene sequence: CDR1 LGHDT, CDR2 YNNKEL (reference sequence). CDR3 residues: CASTSRTGRSPGGELFF. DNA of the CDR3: TGTGCCAGCACCTCTAGGACGGGGAGGTCTCCGGGAGGGGAGCTGTTTTTT.

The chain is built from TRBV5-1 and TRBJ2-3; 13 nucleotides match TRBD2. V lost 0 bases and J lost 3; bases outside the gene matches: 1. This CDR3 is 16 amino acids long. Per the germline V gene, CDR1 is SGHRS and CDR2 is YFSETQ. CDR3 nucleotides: TGCGCCAGCAGCTTGGGACTAGCGGGAGGAACAGATACGCAGTATTTT. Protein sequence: CASSLGLAGGTDTQYF.

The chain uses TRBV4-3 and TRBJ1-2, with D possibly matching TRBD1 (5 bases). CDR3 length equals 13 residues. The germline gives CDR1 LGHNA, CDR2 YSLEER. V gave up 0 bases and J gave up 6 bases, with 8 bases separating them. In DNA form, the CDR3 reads TGCGCCAGCAGCCAAGATTCGGGGGATGGCTACACCTTC. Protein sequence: CASSQDSGDGYTF.

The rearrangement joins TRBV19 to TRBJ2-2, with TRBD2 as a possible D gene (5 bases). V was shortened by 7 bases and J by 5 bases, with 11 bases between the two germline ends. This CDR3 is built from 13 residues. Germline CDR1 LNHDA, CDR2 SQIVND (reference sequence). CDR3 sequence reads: CASTKRDTGELFF. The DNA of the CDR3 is TGTGCCAGTACTAAGAGGGATACCGGGGAGCTGTTTTTT.

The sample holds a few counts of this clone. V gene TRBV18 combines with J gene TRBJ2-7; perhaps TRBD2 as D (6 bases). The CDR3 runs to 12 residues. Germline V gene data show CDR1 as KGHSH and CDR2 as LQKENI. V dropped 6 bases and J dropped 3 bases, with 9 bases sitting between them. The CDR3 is CASSSGVYEQYF. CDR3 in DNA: TGTGCCAGCTCGTCGGGGGTCTACGAGCAGTACTTC.

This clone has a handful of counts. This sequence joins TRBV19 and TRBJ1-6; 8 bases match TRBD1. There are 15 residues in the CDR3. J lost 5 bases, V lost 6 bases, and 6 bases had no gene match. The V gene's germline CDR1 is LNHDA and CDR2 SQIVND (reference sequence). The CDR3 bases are TGTGCCAGTAGCCAGGACAGGGCTGATAATTCACCCCTCCACTTT. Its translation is CASSQDRADNSPLHF. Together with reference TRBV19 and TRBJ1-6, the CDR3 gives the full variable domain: DGGITQSPKYLFRKEGQNVTLSCEQNLNHDAMYWYRQDPGQGLRLIYYSQIVNDFQKGDIAEGYSVSREKKESFPLTVTSAQKNPTAFYLCASSQDRADNSPLHFGNGTRLTVT.

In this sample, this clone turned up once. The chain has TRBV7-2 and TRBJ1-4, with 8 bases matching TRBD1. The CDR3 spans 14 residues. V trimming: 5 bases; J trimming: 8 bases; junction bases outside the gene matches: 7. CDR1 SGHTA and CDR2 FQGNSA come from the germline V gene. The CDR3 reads CASSPDRAEEKLFF. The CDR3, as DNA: TGTGCCAGCAGCCCGGACAGGGCGGAGGAAAAACTGTTTTTT.